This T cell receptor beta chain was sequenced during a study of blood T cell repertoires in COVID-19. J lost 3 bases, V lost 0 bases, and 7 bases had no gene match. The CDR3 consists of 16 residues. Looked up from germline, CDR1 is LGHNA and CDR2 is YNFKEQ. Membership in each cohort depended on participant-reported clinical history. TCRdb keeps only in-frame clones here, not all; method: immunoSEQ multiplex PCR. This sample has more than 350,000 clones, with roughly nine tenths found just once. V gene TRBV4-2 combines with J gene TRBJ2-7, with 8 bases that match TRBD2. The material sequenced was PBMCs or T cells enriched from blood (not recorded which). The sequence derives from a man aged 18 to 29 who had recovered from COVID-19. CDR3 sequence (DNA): TGTGCCAGCAGCCAAGATGTGAGCGGGGGAGACTACGAGCAGTACTTC. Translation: CASSQDVSGGDYEQYF.